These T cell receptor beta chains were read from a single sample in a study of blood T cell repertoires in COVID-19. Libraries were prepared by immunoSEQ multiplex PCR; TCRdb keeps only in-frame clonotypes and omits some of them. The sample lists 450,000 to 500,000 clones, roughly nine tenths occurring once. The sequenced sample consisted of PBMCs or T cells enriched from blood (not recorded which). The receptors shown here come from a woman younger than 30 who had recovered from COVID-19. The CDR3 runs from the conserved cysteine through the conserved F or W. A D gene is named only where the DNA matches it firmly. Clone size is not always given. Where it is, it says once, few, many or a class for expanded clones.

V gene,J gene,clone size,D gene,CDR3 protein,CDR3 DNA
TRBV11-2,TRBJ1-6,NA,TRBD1,CASSLGQADVGSPLHF,TGTGCCAGCAGCTTGGGACAGGCCGATGTGGGCTCACCCCTCCACTTT
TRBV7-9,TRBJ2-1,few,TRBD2,CASSSGLAGWNEQFF,TGTGCCAGCAGCTCGGGACTAGCGGGATGGAATGAGCAGTTCTTC
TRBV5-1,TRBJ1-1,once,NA,CASSPGYRDPQNTEAFF,TGCGCCAGCAGCCCAGGCTACAGGGACCCACAGAACACTGAAGCTTTCTTT
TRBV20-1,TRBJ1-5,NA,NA,CSASKSGQPQHF,TGCAGTGCTAGTAAATCAGGTCAGCCCCAGCATTTT
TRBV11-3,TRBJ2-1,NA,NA,CASSSLQNNEQFF,TGTGCCAGCAGCTCTTTACAGAACAATGAGCAGTTCTTC
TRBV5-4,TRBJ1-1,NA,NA,CASSPGLPAEAFF,TGTGCCAGCAGCCCAGGGTTGCCTGCTGAAGCTTTCTTT
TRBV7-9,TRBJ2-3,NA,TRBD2,CASSVTSGGWADTQYF,TGTGCCAGCAGTGTGACTAGCGGGGGATGGGCAGATACGCAGTATTTT
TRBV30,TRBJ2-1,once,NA,CASYLPTYNEQFF,TGTGCCAGCTACCTACCTACCTACAATGAGCAGTTCTTC
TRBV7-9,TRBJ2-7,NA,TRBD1,CASSLTGNGHEQYF,TGTGCCAGCAGCTTGACAGGGAATGGACACGAGCAGTACTTC
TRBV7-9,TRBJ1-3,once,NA,CASSPDLERNTIYF,TGTGCCAGCAGCCCCGACCTGGAGCGGAACACCATATATTTT
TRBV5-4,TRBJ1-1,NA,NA,CASSAHWNTEAFF,TGTGCCAGCAGCGCCCACTGGAACACTGAAGCTTTCTTT
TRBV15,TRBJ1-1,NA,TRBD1,CATSRDRGQNTEAFF,TGTGCCACCAGCAGGGACAGGGGGCAGAACACTGAAGCTTTCTTT
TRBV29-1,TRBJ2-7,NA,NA,CSVALIGRQETYEQYF,TGCAGCGTTGCCTTAATTGGGAGACAGGAGACCTACGAGCAGTACTTC